This T cell receptor (beta chain) emerged from a study of CD8+ T cells in alopecia areata. Study background: Tofacitinib was taken orally by treated patients, and the dose was 5 to 10 mg twice daily. Study-wide results and caveats: In blood and scalp, many expanded lesional clones persisted during tofacitinib.

Documented treatment: oral pan-JAK inhibitor, 5-10 mg twice daily. RNA was isolated and reverse transcribed to cDNA, the sequencing template. Sequencing used immunoSEQ multiplex PCR; TCRdb keeps in-frame clones, though not all of them. The sample has roughly 100,000 clones, just over 85% seen once. Of note for this clone: Its antigen is still unknown.

Deletions cut 8 bases from V and 6 bases from J, with 11 bases between. The CDR3 loop spans 13 amino acids. CDR1 is MNHEY and CDR2 is SMNVEV in the germline V gene (reference sequence). This sequence was found in a human donor with alopecia areata. The sequenced sample was CD8+ T cells sorted from blood, obtained between weeks 30 and 35, from a patient treated with tofacitinib. The chain carries TRBV27 and TRBJ1-6, with D possibly being TRBD1 (5 bases). The CDR3 is CASRGVGNSPLHF. CDR3 DNA sequence: TGTGCCAGCCGGGGCGTAGGTAATTCACCCCTCCACTTT.